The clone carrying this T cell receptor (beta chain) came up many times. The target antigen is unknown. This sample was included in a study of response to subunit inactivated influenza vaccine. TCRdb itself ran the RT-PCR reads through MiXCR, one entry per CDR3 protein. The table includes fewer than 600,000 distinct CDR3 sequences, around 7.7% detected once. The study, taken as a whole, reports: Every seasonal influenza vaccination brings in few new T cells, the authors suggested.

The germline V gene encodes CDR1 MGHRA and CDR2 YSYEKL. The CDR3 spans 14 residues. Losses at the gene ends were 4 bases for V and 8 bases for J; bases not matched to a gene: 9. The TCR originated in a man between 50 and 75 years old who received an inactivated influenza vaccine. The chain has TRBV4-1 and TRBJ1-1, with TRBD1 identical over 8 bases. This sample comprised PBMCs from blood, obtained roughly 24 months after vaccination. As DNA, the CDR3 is TGCGCCAGCAGCCGGACAGGGTTGACGGGGGAAGCTTTCTTT. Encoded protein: CASSRTGLTGEAFF.